Presented here are 24 T cell receptor beta chains from one specimen sequenced in a study of T cell responses to AZD1222 COVID-19 vaccine. Here immunoSEQ multiplex PCR was the method, and the copy in TCRdb shows in-frame clones only, minus some. This table holds around 46,000 clones, approximately 91% found once. The sequenced sample was peripheral blood, obtained 28 days after the second AZD1222 dose. Receptors were obtained from an adult who received the AZD1222 COVID-19 vaccine.

The chain carries TRBV9 and TRBJ1-3; 7 bases fit TRBD1. The CDR3 extends over 14 amino acids. The V gene's germline CDR1 is SGDLS and CDR2 YYNGEE. The V gene end was trimmed by 6 bases and the J gene end by 0 bases; junction bases not matched to a gene: 3. The DNA of the CDR3 is TGTGCCAGCACCACAGGGGCCTCTGGAAACACCATATATTTT. Translating gives CASTTGASGNTIYF.

In its sample, this clone was seen a few times. J is TRBJ1-5 and V is TRBV19; D remains ambiguous. Trimming pared 1 base from V and 3 bases from J, leaving 4 bases between. CDR3 size: 13 residues. Looked up from germline, CDR1 is LNHDA and CDR2 is SQIVND (reference sequence). In DNA form, the CDR3 reads TGTGCCAGTAGTATAGGGCCCAATCAGCCCCAGCATTTT. Amino acid sequence: CASSIGPNQPQHF.

In its sample, this clone was seen once. The chain combines TRBV27 with TRBJ1-6; 7 nucleotides match TRBD1. Germline lookup yields CDR1 MNHEY and CDR2 SMNVEV (reference sequence). The CDR3 runs to 12 residues. V shed 7 bases and J 10 bases; nucleotides not matched to a gene: 4. The CDR3 sequence: CASTRGLSPLHF. CDR3 bases: TGTGCCAGCACCAGGGGGTTATCACCCCTCCACTTT.

The CDR3 DNA follows: TGTGCCAGCAGTGAGGCTACCGACTACGAGCAGTACTTC. It encodes CASSEATDYEQYF. The chain recombines TRBV6-1 with TRBJ2-7; D unclear. The CDR3 has 13 residues. V lost 3 bases, J lost 3 bases, and 9 bases lay in between. Germline values: CDR1 MNHNS, CDR2 SASEGT.

The genes are TRBV6-5 and TRBJ1-1; D call uncertain. The CDR3 is 15 amino acids. CDR1 and CDR2 from the germline V gene are MNHEY and SVGAGI. Deletions cut 0 bases from V and 1 base from J, with 9 bases between. The CDR3 DNA is TGTGCCAGCAGTTACTCTACGCACAGGAACACTGAAGCTTTCTTT. Amino acid sequence: CASSYSTHRNTEAFF.

The rearrangement joins TRBV6-2 or TRBV6-3 to TRBJ2-1; 7 bases align to TRBD1. V shed 0 bases, J shed 13 bases, and the junction held 3 bases outside the gene matches. CDR1 is MNHEY, CDR2 SVGEGT, per germline. This CDR3 has 12 amino acids. As DNA, the CDR3 is TGTGCCAGCAGTTACTCTCACAGGGGTCAGTTCTTC. Translated, it gives CASSYSHRGQFF.

This clone was recorded only once. J is TRBJ1-1 and V is TRBV7-9; weak D call: TRBD1 (6 bases). CDR1 and CDR2 from the germline V gene are SEHNR and FQNEAQ (reference sequence). The CDR3 has 13 residues. The ends were cut back, 6 bases at V and 5 bases at J, with 13 bases in the middle. CDR3 in amino acids: CASSLQGRTEAFF. The CDR3 nucleotides are TGTGCCAGCAGTTTACAGGGAAGGACTGAAGCTTTCTTT.

The chain is built from TRBV14 and TRBJ1-2; maybe TRBD1 (5 bases). The CDR3 is 15 residues long. Germline V gives CDR1 SGHDN, CDR2 FVKESK. V shed 1 base and J shed 8 bases, with 17 bases lying between them. Written as DNA, the CDR3 is TGTGCCAGCAGCCAAGGGGGCCAGGGAGATGTGGGCTACACCTTC. It is translated as CASSQGGQGDVGYTF.

The rearrangement uses TRBV14 and TRBJ2-1; the D gene is possibly TRBD2 (6 bases). Germline V gene sequence: CDR1 SGHDN, CDR2 FVKESK. The CDR3 runs to 14 residues. V shed 4 bases and J shed 2 bases, with 9 bases lying between them. In DNA form, the CDR3 reads TGTGCCAGCAGCCTTCGCGGGACCTACAATGAGCAGTTCTTC. Translating it yields CASSLRGTYNEQFF. The whole variable domain, filled in from reference TRBV14 and TRBJ2-1, reads EAGVTQFPSHSVIEKGQTVTLRCDPISGHDNLYWYRRVMGKEIKFLLHFVKESKQDESGMPNNRFLAERTGGTYSTLKVQPAELEDSGVYFCASSLRGTYNEQFFGPGTRLTVL.

The genes are TRBV2 and TRBJ1-1; a weak D match, TRBD1 (6 bases). The CDR3 covers 14 residues. Trimming pared 5 bases from V and 4 bases from J, leaving 14 bases between. Germline V gives CDR1 SNHLY, CDR2 FYNNEI. The CDR3 sequence: CASSPQGTFTEAFF. The CDR3 DNA reads TGTGCCAGCAGTCCACAGGGCACGTTCACTGAAGCTTTCTTT.

The rearrangement links TRBV7-9 to TRBJ1-4; 11 positions agree with TRBD1. Germline CDR1 is SEHNR and CDR2 is FQNEAQ (reference sequence). Losses at the gene ends were 5 bases for V and 8 bases for J; bases not matched to a gene: 4. The CDR3 totals 14 residues. The CDR3 DNA sequence: TGTGCCAGCAGCACGGACAGGGGGCGGGAAAAACTGTTTTTT. Translated, it gives CASSTDRGREKLFF.

The chain uses TRBV5-1 and TRBJ2-5, with 8 bases matching TRBD1. The CDR3 totals 15 residues. CDR1 and CDR2 (germline): SGHRS, YFSETQ. V was clipped by 0 bases and J by 5 bases; unmatched bases: 6. CDR3 residues: CASSLGSGGTETQYF. CDR3 in DNA: TGCGCCAGCAGCTTGGGTTCAGGGGGCACGGAGACCCAGTACTTC.

The rearrangement links TRBV19 to TRBJ1-1, with D perhaps TRBD1 (6 bases). V was pared by 2 bases and J by 6 bases, with 10 bases between. In germline, CDR1 is LNHDA, CDR2 SQIVND (reference sequence). The CDR3 contains 13 residues. The CDR3 protein is CASSIQGRSEAFF. The CDR3 coding sequence is TGTGCCAGTAGTATACAGGGGAGATCTGAAGCTTTCTTT.

The CDR3 DNA follows: TGTGCCAGTCGGGAGGGGGGCGCCTCGGAGACCCAGTACTTC. Translation: CASREGGASETQYF. The chain recombines TRBV19 with TRBJ2-5, with 8 nucleotides matching TRBD2. Germline V CDR1 and CDR2: LNHDA, SQIVND (reference sequence). The CDR3 has 14 amino acids. The V segment lost 8 bases and the J segment 5 bases; nucleotides outside the gene matches: 10.

V and J are TRBV18 and TRBJ2-7; D may be TRBD2 (5 bases). The V gene lost 1 base and the J gene lost 3 bases, with 10 bases spanning the gap. CDR1 KGHSH and CDR2 LQKENI come from the germline V gene. The CDR3 is made up of 14 amino acids. CDR3: CASSPQGEGYEQYF. The CDR3, as DNA: TGTGCCAGCTCACCACAAGGAGAGGGCTACGAGCAGTACTTC.

V and J are TRBV14 and TRBJ2-7; TRBD1 matches 7 bases. This CDR3 spans 16 amino acids. Germline V gene sequence: CDR1 SGHDN, CDR2 FVKESK. V dropped 2 bases and J dropped 2; count of bases not matched to a gene: 9. CDR3 in DNA: TGTGCCAGCAGCCAACGTGGAAGGGACAGCGCCTACGAGCAGTACTTC. It translates to CASSQRGRDSAYEQYF.

In DNA form, the CDR3 reads TGTGCCAGCAAGGGCTTGCCTTCCCCCCACGAGCAGTACTTC. It specifies CASKGLPSPHEQYF. The rearrangement joins TRBV6-5 to TRBJ2-7; no definite D call. The CDR3 is 14 residues long. Germline V CDR1 and CDR2: MNHEY, SVGAGI. V was trimmed by 7 bases and J by 5 bases, leaving 18 bases between them.

The V and J genes are TRBV24-1 and TRBJ2-7; TRBD1 aligns across 9 bases. CDR1 is KGHDR and CDR2 is SFDVKD in the germline V gene. The J segment lost 5 bases and the V segment lost 4 bases, leaving 11 bases of the junction unmatched. This CDR3 contains 16 residues. CDR3 coding DNA: TGTGCCACCAGTGACCCCAGGGACAGGGAGGGCCACGAGCAGTACTTC. It codes for CATSDPRDREGHEQYF.

This sequence joins TRBV4-2 and TRBJ2-5; the D gene is possibly TRBD2 (5 bases). V was shortened by 2 bases and J by 2 bases, with 18 bases between the two germline ends. The germline V gene has CDR1 LGHNA and CDR2 YNFKEQ. CDR3 length equals 17 residues. For the CDR3, the DNA is TGTGCCAGCAGCCAACGAGACGGCCCGGGAACTCAAGAGACCCAGTACTTC. This encodes CASSQRDGPGTQETQYF.

V is TRBV5-1 and J is TRBJ1-1; 9 bases align to TRBD1. Germline lookup yields CDR1 SGHRS and CDR2 YFSETQ. The trim removed 4 bases at V and 2 bases at J, leaving 6 bases unmatched. This CDR3 contains 15 residues. CDR3: CASSPDTGGNTEAFF. The DNA for the CDR3 is TGCGCCAGCAGCCCGGATACAGGGGGCAACACTGAAGCTTTCTTT.

In its sample, this clone was seen a few times. V is TRBV28 and J is TRBJ1-5; 9 bases align to TRBD1. Germline V gene data show CDR1 as MDHEN and CDR2 as SYDVKM. With 6 bases clipped from V and 2 bases from J, the junction kept 17 bases outside the gene matches. The CDR3 totals 19 residues. The CDR3: CASSYFGTGIKSGNQPQHF. DNA of the CDR3: TGTGCCAGCAGCTACTTCGGGACAGGGATTAAGTCTGGCAATCAGCCCCAGCATTTT.

The chain is built from TRBV5-4 and TRBJ2-5; 11 nucleotides match TRBD1. There are 15 residues in the CDR3. After removal of 4 bases from V and 5 bases from J, the junction contained 7 bases not matched to a gene. Germline assignment: CDR1 SGHNT and CDR2 YYREEE (reference sequence). The CDR3 is CASSRDRGNVETQYF. In DNA form, the CDR3 reads TGTGCCAGCAGCAGGGACAGGGGGAATGTCGAGACCCAGTACTTC.

This clone is classed as medium-sized. The V and J genes are TRBV3-1 (or the pseudogene TRBV3-2) and TRBJ2-1, with 8 bases that match TRBD2. In germline, CDR1 is LGHDT, CDR2 YNNKEL (reference sequence). The CDR3 consists of 17 residues. Unmatched junction bases numbered 8, after V lost 4 bases and J lost 0 bases. The CDR3 region has the DNA TGTGCCAGCAGCCCTTCCGGGGGGGTAAACTCCTACAATGAGCAGTTCTTC. Encoded protein: CASSPSGGVNSYNEQFF.

This chain links TRBV7-2 with TRBJ1-2; D not resolved. The CDR3 consists of 14 residues. Looked up from germline, CDR1 is SGHTA and CDR2 is FQGNSA. The germline V and J ends were trimmed by 0 bases and 3 bases, with 8 bases remaining between them. CDR3: CASSLAYTDYGYTF. The CDR3 DNA reads TGTGCCAGCAGCTTAGCCTACACTGACTATGGCTACACCTTC.